This is a list of T cell receptor beta chains from one sample in a study of early T cells in non-severe SARS-CoV-2 infection. TCRdb re-analysed the 5' RACE reads in MiXCR, keeping a single row per CDR3 protein. The repertoire holds approximately 31,000 distinct CDR3 sequences, roughly 7% seen once, with 2.7% in the top ten. Sequenced material: whole blood. Receptors were obtained from an adult who was a healthcare worker with PCR-confirmed SARS-CoV-2 infection or an uninfected control (not recorded which). The CDR3 runs from the conserved cysteine through the conserved F or W. The D gene is left open where the match is weak. Some rows have no size entry. The others give once, few or many, or a class for an expanded clone.

v_call	j_call	d_call	clone_size	cdr3_aa	cdr3_nt
TRBV10-3	TRBJ1-6	TRBD1	many	CAISEDRVSPLHF	TGTGCCATCAGTGAAGACAGGGTTTCACCCCTCCACTTT
TRBV7-9	TRBJ2-3	TRBD1	many	CASSQTGTGVGDTQYF	TGTGCCAGCAGCCAAACCGGGACAGGGGTTGGCGATACGCAGTATTTT
TRBV28	TRBJ2-4	.	many	CASSSHTVAKNIQYF	TGTGCCAGCAGTTCGCACACAGTAGCCAAAAACATTCAGTACTTC
TRBV7-8	TRBJ2-7	.	many	CASSIRGGSAYEQYF	TGTGCCAGCAGCATCAGGGGGGGCTCAGCCTACGAGCAGTACTTC
TRBV10-3	TRBJ2-7	TRBD1	many	CAISERGQDEQYF	TGTGCCATCAGTGAGAGGGGGCAGGACGAGCAGTACTTC
TRBV6-5	TRBJ1-1	.	many	CASTRGGRAFF	TGTGCCAGCACTCGGGGAGGGAGGGCTTTCTTT
TRBV4-3	TRBJ2-7	TRBD2	many	CASSQAGGSLYF	TGCGCCAGCAGCCAAGCGGGCGGGAGTCTGTACTTC
TRBV20-1	TRBJ2-3	.	.	CSARDDSQVSTDTQYF	TGCAGTGCTAGAGATGATTCACAGGTTAGCACAGATACGCAGTATTTT
TRBV9	TRBJ2-7	.	many	CASSVGFGKRPYDEQYF	TGTGCCAGCAGCGTAGGTTTCGGCAAGCGCCCTTATGACGAGCAGTACTTC
TRBV25-1	TRBJ2-1	TRBD1	many	CASSIRQGALSYNEQFF	TGTGCCAGCAGTATCCGACAGGGGGCCCTCTCCTACAATGAGCAGTTCTTC
TRBV20-1	TRBJ1-1	.	many	CSARDIAGWGNTEAFF	TGCAGTGCTAGAGATATCGCGGGCTGGGGGAACACTGAAGCTTTCTTT
TRBV4-2	TRBJ2-1	.	medium-sized	CASSQAPVNEQFF	TGTGCCAGCAGCCAAGCGCCAGTAAATGAGCAGTTCTTC
TRBV28	TRBJ2-3	.	many	CASSLLAGVSTDTQYF	TGTGCCAGCAGTTTATTGGCAGGAGTCAGCACAGATACGCAGTATTTT
TRBV20-1	TRBJ1-2	.	many	CSARDGTNYGYTF	TGCAGTGCTAGGGACGGGACTAACTATGGCTACACCTTC
TRBV28	TRBJ1-2	TRBD1	.	CASSTLPQGAAGYTF	TGTGCCAGCAGCACCCTCCCTCAGGGGGCGGCTGGCTACACCTTC
TRBV6-2/TRBV6-3	TRBJ2-2	.	many	CASSPRLKNTGELFF	TGTGCCAGCAGCCCCCGGTTGAAGAACACCGGGGAGCTGTTTTTT
TRBV20-1	TRBJ2-6	TRBD1	many	CSARGDRGSGANVLTF	TGCAGTGCTAGGGGGGACAGGGGTTCTGGGGCCAACGTCCTGACTTTC
TRBV29-1	TRBJ2-7	.	.	CSARDGLYEQYF	TGCAGCGCCCGGGACGGCCTCTACGAGCAGTACTTC
TRBV11-2	TRBJ1-1	.	few	CASSLEGVVNTEAFF	TGTGCCAGCAGCTTAGAGGGGGTGGTGAACACTGAAGCTTTCTTT
TRBV24-1	TRBJ1-2	.	few	CATSTGNYGYTF	TGTGCCACCTCAACAGGGAACTATGGCTACACCTTC
TRBV9	TRBJ1-1	.	many	CASSGYQGTEAFF	TGTGCCAGCAGCGGTTACCAGGGTACTGAAGCTTTCTTT
TRBV3-1	TRBJ1-5	.	many	CASSRGGGTDSNQPQHF	TGTGCCAGCAGCCGTGGCGGGGGTACGGATAGCAATCAGCCCCAGCATTTT
TRBV7-3	TRBJ1-2	TRBD1	many	CASSLRQGASGYTF	TGTGCCAGCAGCTTAAGACAGGGGGCATCTGGCTACACCTTC
TRBV11-2	TRBJ2-2	.	medium-sized	CASMGARDTGELFF	TGTGCCAGCATGGGGGCCCGAGACACCGGGGAGCTGTTTTTT
TRBV29-1	TRBJ2-7	TRBD1	.	CSVYRDRPYEQYF	TGCAGCGTTTACCGGGACAGGCCCTACGAGCAGTACTTC
TRBV7-2	TRBJ2-3	TRBD2	many	CASSLAASGRDTQYF	TGTGCCAGCAGCTTAGCGGCTAGCGGGAGAGATACGCAGTATTTT
TRBV29-1	TRBJ2-7	.	.	CSVGPRRDYEQYF	TGCAGCGTTGGGCCGAGGAGAGATTACGAGCAGTACTTC
TRBV30	TRBJ2-3	.	many	CAWSSNGGLSQYF	TGTGCCTGGAGTTCTAACGGGGGCTTATCGCAGTATTTT
TRBV24-1	TRBJ2-1	TRBD2	many	CATSDIAGGYNEQFF	TGTGCCACCAGTGACATAGCGGGAGGGTACAATGAGCAGTTCTTC
TRBV4-1	TRBJ1-1	.	few	CASSQEQGYTEAFF	TGCGCCAGCAGCCAGGAACAGGGATACACTGAAGCTTTCTTT
TRBV4-3	TRBJ2-1	TRBD2	many	CASSLWGTSGKTVSSYNEQFF	TGCGCCAGCAGCCTTTGGGGGACTAGCGGGAAAACCGTAAGCTCCTACAATGAGCAGTTCTTC
TRBV15	TRBJ2-3	.	many	CATSRVPGGSADTQYF	TGTGCCACCAGCAGAGTTCCGGGGGGCTCGGCAGATACGCAGTATTTT
TRBV9	TRBJ1-6	.	few	CASSAAPRGSSSPLHF	TGTGCCAGCAGCGCCGCCCCCAGGGGTAGTAGTTCACCCCTCCACTTT
TRBV19	TRBJ2-1	TRBD2	few	CASSPGTSGAYNEQFF	TGTGCCAGTAGTCCCGGGACTAGCGGGGCTTACAATGAGCAGTTCTTC
TRBV7-9	TRBJ1-5	TRBD1	.	CASSSTGTGGNQPQHF	TGTGCCAGCAGCTCTACCGGGACAGGGGGCAATCAGCCCCAGCATTTT
TRBV7-3	TRBJ1-2	TRBD1	many	CASSLNRGSHGYTF	TGTGCCAGCAGCTTAAACAGGGGGAGCCATGGCTACACCTTC
TRBV18	TRBJ1-2	.	many	CASSPEETGNYGYTF	TGTGCCAGCTCACCAGAAGAGACGGGAAACTATGGCTACACCTTC
TRBV3-1	TRBJ1-6	TRBD1	.	CASSQGQGSYNSPLHF	TGTGCCAGCAGCCAGGGACAGGGCTCATATAATTCACCCCTCCACTTT
TRBV12-3/TRBV12-4	TRBJ1-6	.	many	CASSLQYSPLHF	TGTGCCAGCAGTTTGCAGTACTCACCCCTCCACTTT
TRBV4-1	TRBJ2-2	.	.	CASSQGLSTGELFF	TGCGCCAGCAGCCAAGGGCTGAGCACCGGGGAGCTGTTTTTT
TRBV5-4	TRBJ1-2	.	many	CASSLSSNYGYTF	TGTGCCAGCAGCTTGTCGTCTAACTATGGCTACACCTTC
TRBV28	TRBJ2-3	TRBD1	many	CASTWDRGVVGTDTQYF	TGTGCCAGCACCTGGGACAGGGGAGTAGTAGGGACAGATACGCAGTATTTT
TRBV13	TRBJ1-1	.	many	CASSLQGLEAFF	TGTGCCAGCAGCCTACAGGGTTTAGAAGCTTTCTTT
TRBV5-1	TRBJ2-5	.	.	CASSRASGGRQETQYF	TGCGCCAGCAGTAGGGCCAGCGGAGGGCGACAAGAGACCCAGTACTTC